What follows are 15 T cell receptor beta chains derived from one specimen sequenced in a study of blood T cell repertoires in COVID-19. TCRdb's copy holds only in-frame clones and misses some; the assay was immunoSEQ multiplex PCR. The sample shows under 130,000 clones, roughly 80% of them seen only once. The source material was peripheral blood. The origin of the receptors is an elderly woman with acute or convalescent COVID-19.

The chain links TRBV10-1 to TRBJ2-2, with TRBD1 matching over 7 bases. Looked up from germline, CDR1 is WNHNN and CDR2 is SYGVQD (reference sequence). V was pared by 6 bases and J by 4 bases, with 5 bases of the junction left unmatched. The CDR3 loop spans 14 amino acids. In DNA form, the CDR3 reads TGCGCCAGCAGCGACAGGGCGGGCACCGGGGAGCTGTTTTTT. Translated, it gives CASSDRAGTGELFF.

The chain carries TRBV7-9 and TRBJ2-1; the match to TRBD2 covers 10 bases. Germline lookup yields CDR1 SEHNR and CDR2 FQNEAQ (reference sequence). J was trimmed by 1 base and V by 6 bases; bases with no gene match: 3. This CDR3 comprises 15 residues. CDR3 residues: CASRLLAGSYNEQFF. In nucleotides, the CDR3 is TGTGCCAGCAGGCTACTAGCGGGGTCCTACAATGAGCAGTTCTTC.

The V and J genes are TRBV6-4 and TRBJ1-1, with D hard to call. The germline V and J ends were trimmed by 6 bases and 4 bases, with 12 bases remaining between them. The CDR3 extends over 13 amino acids. Germline V gene sequence: CDR1 MRHNA, CDR2 SNTAGT. CDR3 sequence: CASRKARGTEAFF. For the CDR3, the DNA is TGTGCCAGCAGGAAGGCGAGAGGCACTGAAGCTTTCTTT.

The J gene is TRBJ2-1, the V gene TRBV10-2; 10 nucleotides align to TRBD1. V gave up 2 bases and J gave up 3 bases; unmatched junction bases: 1. This CDR3 has 15 residues. CDR1 is WSHSY, CDR2 SAAADI, per germline. The CDR3 region is CASSEGTGVYNEQFF. The CDR3 DNA reads as TGCGCCAGCAGTGAGGGGACAGGGGTCTACAATGAGCAGTTCTTC.

The CDR3 here is CASSVDRSTEAFF. The CDR3 DNA reads TGTGCCAGTAGTGTCGACAGATCCACTGAAGCTTTCTTT. The chain combines TRBV19 with TRBJ1-1; D possibly corresponds to TRBD1 (5 bases). From germline, CDR1 is LNHDA and CDR2 SQIVND (reference sequence). CDR3 length: 13 residues. V was cut by 5 bases and J by 4 bases, with 11 bases left in between.

This clone was picked up one time. The chain carries TRBV5-6 and TRBJ2-2; TRBD2 aligns across 7 bases. The CDR3 is made up of 17 amino acids. Germline assignment: CDR1 SGHDT and CDR2 YYEEEE. Losses at the gene ends were 4 bases for V and 2 bases for J; bases not matched to a gene: 11. Here the CDR3 DNA reads TGTGCCAGCAGCGGCCTCGGGGCGGGGGTTAACACCGGGGAGCTGTTTTTT. Its protein is CASSGLGAGVNTGELFF.

To note about this clone: The sample carries other DNA sequences with the same CDR3. The chain links TRBV12-3 or TRBV12-4 to TRBJ2-2, with D perhaps TRBD1 (6 bases). This CDR3 is built from 12 residues. Trimming cost V 5 bases and J 5 bases, with 6 bases left between them. The CDR3 DNA sequence: TGTGCCAGCAGTACAGGGACCGGGGAGCTGTTTTTT. Residues: CASSTGTGELFF.

This chain connects TRBV24-1 to TRBJ2-3; 11 bases agree with TRBD2. Germline values: CDR1 KGHDR, CDR2 SFDVKD. CDR3 length equals 16 residues. V dropped 4 bases and J dropped 1; count of bases not matched to a gene: 3. The CDR3 DNA is TGTGCCACCAGTGACCATAGCGGGAGGGGCACAGATACGCAGTATTTT. Its protein product is CATSDHSGRGTDTQYF.

The chain employs TRBV4-3 and TRBJ1-1, with 8 bases fitting TRBD1. The junction had 7 bases not matched to a gene; V was cut back by 4 bases and J by 0 bases. The CDR3 consists of 16 residues. CDR1 LGHNA and CDR2 YSLEER come from the germline V gene. The DNA of the CDR3 is TGCGCCAGCAGCCTAGACAGGGGTTTGATGAACACTGAAGCTTTCTTT. Translating it yields CASSLDRGLMNTEAFF.

The chain carries TRBV29-1 and TRBJ1-2; D uncertain. Germline CDR1 SQVTM, CDR2 ANQGSEA. Trimming pared 7 bases from V and 6 bases from J, leaving 24 bases between. The length of the CDR3 is 15 residues. The CDR3 DNA reads TGCAGCGCCCGATTCCGGGTAGGTGTGCCGGATGGCTACACCTTC. Translated: CSARFRVGVPDGYTF.

This chain joins TRBV3-1 (or the pseudogene TRBV3-2) and TRBJ2-7; D gene ambiguous. V dropped 0 bases and J dropped 6 bases, with 9 bases sitting between them. The V gene's germline CDR1 is LGHDT and CDR2 YNNKEL (reference sequence). CDR3 length: 13 residues. Here the CDR3 reads CASSQDLPVEQYF. The CDR3 coding sequence is TGTGCCAGCAGCCAAGATCTCCCGGTCGAGCAGTACTTC.

The chain links TRBV19 to TRBJ1-5; 7 nucleotides match TRBD1. Germline values: CDR1 LNHDA, CDR2 SQIVND (reference sequence). V was pared by 1 base and J by 3 bases, with 6 bases of the junction left unmatched. This CDR3 comprises 16 residues. The CDR3: CASSIGQGGFNQPQHF. The CDR3 DNA follows: TGTGCCAGTAGTATAGGGCAGGGGGGATTCAATCAGCCCCAGCATTTT.

The chain carries TRBV6-2 or TRBV6-3 and TRBJ2-3; 9 positions match TRBD2. V shed 5 bases and J 0 bases; nucleotides not matched to a gene: 3. This CDR3 region has 15 residues. Germline V gene sequence: CDR1 MNHEY, CDR2 SVGEGT. The CDR3, as DNA: TGTGCCAGCAGTCCCGGACTAGCGAGCACAGATACGCAGTATTTT. It is translated as CASSPGLASTDTQYF.

This rearrangement joins TRBV7-2 to TRBJ1-6; D perhaps matches TRBD1 (5 bases). CDR1 and CDR2 from the germline V gene are SGHTA and FQGNSA. V was shortened by 4 bases and J by 12 bases, with 16 bases between the two germline ends. The CDR3 is 14 residues long. CDR3 protein: CASSSGLSSEPLHF. CDR3 DNA: TGTGCCAGCAGCTCAGGGTTGTCGTCGGAACCCCTCCACTTT.

This clone was observed a few times. The V gene is TRBV7-8, the J gene TRBJ2-7; 10 nucleotides line up with TRBD1. Germline V lookup: CDR1 SGHVS, CDR2 FQNEAQ. The CDR3 contains 14 residues. J was trimmed by 11 bases and V by 5 bases; bases with no gene match: 12. CDR3 residues: CASSAILTGGAEYF. The CDR3 DNA reads TGTGCCAGCAGCGCGATATTGACAGGGGGCGCCGAGTACTTC.